This T cell receptor beta chain was identified during a study of blood T cells in healthy people across ages. A sample-barcoded 5' primer and a J-beta primer mix were used in a second PCR of about 6 to 12 cycles. TCRdb passed the 5' RACE reads through MiXCR, listing each CDR3 protein once. The profile covers approximately 770,000 distinct CDR3 sequences, with roughly 50% appearing a single time and about 20% taken by the ten largest. In regard to this clonotype: Its specificity is not known.

Trimming cost V 5 bases and J 4 bases; bases outside gene matches: 11. Germline V gives CDR1 SGHTA, CDR2 FQGNSA. This CDR3 has 16 residues. Whole-study findings and limits: Strongly correlated with naive T cell percentage was TCR beta diversity.

The chain uses TRBV7-2 and TRBJ2-1; 7 bases map to TRBD1. Material: blood. This TCR derives from a man in his thirties or forties in good health. The CDR3, as DNA: TGTGCCAGCAGCCTGGATGGGACAGAAGTATACAATGAGCAGTTCTTC. Translating it yields CASSLDGTEVYNEQFF.